The 27 T cell receptor beta chains below come from one sample, sequenced in a study of T cells after yellow fever vaccination. TCRdb analysed the 5' RACE reads with MiXCR anew, one entry per CDR3 protein. The table shows roughly 500,000 distinct CDR3 sequences, with roughly a fifth occurring only once. Specimen: PBMCs, collected 15 days after the yellow fever booster vaccination. Every receptor here comes from a man aged 25-40 years who received the YFV17D yellow fever vaccine.

The chain is built from TRBV20-1 and TRBJ1-2, with D hard to call. Germline V gene data show CDR1 as DFQATT and CDR2 as SNEGSKA (reference sequence). This CDR3 comprises 15 residues. V was trimmed by 1 base and J by 8 bases, leaving 20 bases between them. CDR3 nucleotide sequence: TGCAGTGCTAGAGGTTCCGGGAGGACGAGGGAGGGCTACACCTTC. It specifies CSARGSGRTREGYTF.

The CDR3 spells CASSVRDTRVETQYF. CDR3 coding DNA: TGTGCCAGCAGCGTCCGGGACACGAGAGTAGAGACCCAGTACTTC. The chain couples TRBV12-3 or TRBV12-4 to TRBJ2-5; a weak D match, TRBD1 (6 bases). The CDR3 totals 15 residues. Trimming took 6 bases from V and 4 from J, leaving 18 bases between them.

This clonotype was seen a few times. The chain couples TRBV6-2 or TRBV6-3 to TRBJ2-1, with 14 positions matching TRBD2. Losses at the gene ends were 0 bases for V and 4 bases for J; bases not matched to a gene: 8. Germline-derived CDR1 and CDR2 are MNHEY and SVGEGT. This CDR3 region has 19 residues. CDR3 coding DNA: TGTGCCAGCAGTTACTCGGGACTAGCGGGAGCAATCCTTTACAATGAGCAGTTCTTC. This encodes CASSYSGLAGAILYNEQFF.

This sequence joins TRBV12-3 or TRBV12-4 and TRBJ2-3; 7 nucleotides agree with TRBD2. The CDR3 totals 13 residues. V lost 11 bases and J lost 1; bases outside the gene matches: 6. The CDR3 is CAGRVDGTDTQYF. The CDR3 region has the DNA TGTGCCGGGAGGGTGGACGGCACAGATACGCAGTATTTT.

The chain has TRBV4-3 and TRBJ1-1; a possible D gene is TRBD1 (6 bases). The germline gives CDR1 LGHNA, CDR2 YSLEER. V was shortened by 0 bases and J by 4 bases, with 15 bases between the two germline ends. This CDR3 contains 16 residues. In DNA form, the CDR3 reads TGCGCCAGCAGCCAAGATACCCACAAGGGGGGCACTGAAGCTTTCTTT. Translation gives CASSQDTHKGGTEAFF.

This clonotype was seen only a few times. The V gene is TRBV30, the J gene TRBJ2-7, with TRBD1 matching 7 bases. Per germline, CDR1 GTSNPN and CDR2 SVGIG (reference sequence). This CDR3 contains 12 residues. Losses at the gene ends were 7 bases for V and 1 base for J; bases not matched to a gene: 4. Here the CDR3 DNA reads TGTGCCTTCTCGGGACAGTCCTACGAGCAGTACTTC. Protein sequence: CAFSGQSYEQYF.

This clonotype was counted only a few times. Here the CDR3 DNA reads TGTGCCAGCTCACCCTCGAGGGGAGAGCAGTACTTC. Residues: CASSPSRGEQYF. The chain links TRBV18 to TRBJ2-7; D possibly uses TRBD1 or TRBD2 (5 bases each). In germline, CDR1 is KGHSH, CDR2 LQKENI. The V gene lost 3 bases and the J gene lost 7 bases, with 10 bases spanning the gap. The CDR3 is made up of 12 amino acids.

This clonotype was seen more than once but under ten times. The CDR3 DNA follows: TGTGCCAGCAGTGAACCCCTTACTGTCTCTGGAAACACCATATATTTT. It codes for CASSEPLTVSGNTIYF. This sequence joins TRBV25-1 and TRBJ1-3; D not certain. Per the germline V gene, CDR1 is MGHDK and CDR2 is SYGVNS. CDR3 size: 16 residues. V lost 2 bases and J lost 0, with 11 bases in between.

This chain uses TRBV20-1 with TRBJ2-7; TRBD2 matches at 7 bases. Germline V gene lookup returns CDR1 DFQATT and CDR2 SNEGSKA (reference sequence). This CDR3 spans 13 amino acids. Trimming cost V 2 bases and J 3 bases; bases outside gene matches: 4. This chain's CDR3 is CSARQTSVYEQYF. In DNA, the CDR3 is TGCAGTGCTAGACAAACTAGCGTCTACGAGCAGTACTTC.

The chain has TRBV6-1 and TRBJ2-6; no clear D. From germline, CDR1 is MNHNS and CDR2 SASEGT. V dropped 4 bases and J dropped 4 bases, with 5 bases sitting between them. The length of the CDR3 is 13 residues. The CDR3 here is CASSGYGANVLTF. Here the CDR3 DNA reads TGTGCCAGCAGTGGGTACGGGGCCAACGTCCTGACTTTC.

This clonotype was observed at least ten times. This chain uses TRBV12-3 or TRBV12-4 with TRBJ2-1; 11 positions agree with TRBD2. This CDR3 has 15 amino acids. Unmatched junction bases numbered 4, after V lost 6 bases and J lost 3 bases. CDR3 nucleotides: TGTGCCAGCAGCCCGCTAGCGGGAGGCTACAATGAGCAGTTCTTC. Residues: CASSPLAGGYNEQFF.

The rearrangement uses TRBV20-1 and TRBJ2-3; a weak D match, TRBD1 (6 bases). Germline V gene data show CDR1 as DFQATT and CDR2 as SNEGSKA (reference sequence). The CDR3 is 14 amino acids. Trimming removed 7 bases at V and 3 bases at J, with 17 bases between. Here the CDR3 reads CSGGRGIETDTQYF. The CDR3 DNA reads TGCAGTGGGGGCAGGGGAATAGAAACAGATACGCAGTATTTT.

The chain is built from TRBV20-1 and TRBJ2-7; D is unresolved. The germline gives CDR1 DFQATT, CDR2 SNEGSKA (reference sequence). There are 13 residues in the CDR3. The ends were cut back, 1 base at V and 5 bases at J, with 12 bases in the middle. The CDR3 is CSARARLNHEQYF. The CDR3 coding sequence is TGCAGTGCTAGAGCGCGTTTAAACCACGAGCAGTACTTC.

V usage is TRBV9 and J usage is TRBJ2-4; 7 bases map to TRBD2. The germline V gene has CDR1 SGDLS and CDR2 YYNGEE. The V segment lost 2 bases and the J segment 6 bases; nucleotides outside the gene matches: 2. This CDR3 is built from 13 residues. CDR3 nucleotides: TGTGCCAGCAGCGTGGGAGGGTTAAACATTCAGTACTTC. Residues: CASSVGGLNIQYF.

The rearrangement links TRBV21-1 to TRBJ1-2; TRBD1, the table's D call, was not compared with the DNA. TRBV21-1 is a pseudogene segment. CDR3 length equals 16 residues. This CDR3 is CASSNERGTGCHGYTF. The CDR3 region has the DNA TGTGCCAGCAGCAATGAGAGGGGGACAGGGTGTCATGGCTACACCTTC.

This clonotype was observed a single time. The rearrangement uses TRBV20-1 and TRBJ2-7, with 7 bases identical to TRBD1. Germline CDR1 reads DFQATT; CDR2 reads SNEGSKA (reference sequence). Losses at the gene ends were 5 bases for V and 0 bases for J; bases not matched to a gene: 7. This CDR3 spans 14 amino acids. DNA for the CDR3: TGCAGTGCTTCACTTACAGGGGCCTCCTACGAGCAGTACTTC. Amino acid sequence: CSASLTGASYEQYF.

This sequence joins TRBV12-3 or TRBV12-4 and TRBJ2-7; tentative D call: TRBD1 (6 bases). CDR3 length equals 12 residues. Trimming stripped 5 bases from V and 7 bases from J, with 12 bases between. The CDR3 is CASSPDSGEQYF. The DNA of the CDR3 is TGTGCCAGCAGTCCGGACAGTGGTGAGCAGTACTTC.

This clonotype was observed a handful of times. The V call is TRBV6-2 or TRBV6-3, the J call TRBJ1-1, with 9 bases lining up with TRBD1. CDR1 is MNHEY and CDR2 is SVGEGT in the germline V gene. The CDR3 runs to 14 residues. V gave up 5 bases and J gave up 5 bases; unmatched junction bases: 6. The CDR3 DNA sequence: TGTGCCAGCAGTCAGAACAGGGGGCGTACTGAAGCTTTCTTT. Translating it yields CASSQNRGRTEAFF.

A remark on this clonotype: One end of the junction is discordant with germline, which a read error may explain. V is TRBV7-2 and J is TRBJ2-1; 9 bases align to TRBD2. This CDR3 is 14 amino acids long. Looked up from germline, CDR1 is SGHTA and CDR2 is FQGNSA. CDR3 loop: CASSLAGHNNEQFF. The CDR3 bases are TGTGCCAGCAGCCTAGCGGGACACAACAATGAGCAGTTCTTC.

This clonotype was seen a handful of times. The CDR3: CASRARPYEQYF. The CDR3 bases are TGCGCCTCCCGCGCAAGGCCCTACGAGCAGTACTTC. The rearrangement links TRBV10-1 to TRBJ2-7; no firm D call. Trimming cost V 11 bases and J 2 bases, with 13 bases left between them. CDR3 length: 12 amino acids. Germline CDR1 and CDR2: WNHNN and SYGVQD (reference sequence).

This chain links TRBV11-2 with TRBJ2-3; D perhaps matches TRBD1 (9 bases). The CDR3 length is 20 residues. CDR1 and CDR2 from the germline V gene are SGHAT and FQNNGV. V was clipped by 3 bases and J by 4 bases, with 29 bases between them. The CDR3 nucleotides are TGTGCCAGCAGCTTTGTGTTGTCGGGACAGGGAGCGGGAGTGGCAGATACGCAGTATTTT. This encodes CASSFVLSGQGAGVADTQYF.

This clonotype was detected only a few times. The V gene is TRBV20-1, the J gene TRBJ2-3; no definite D call. The CDR3 is 15 amino acids. Per germline, CDR1 DFQATT and CDR2 SNEGSKA (reference sequence). V was cut by 7 bases and J by 1 base, with 18 bases left in between. The CDR3 DNA reads as TGCAGTGTCCAAAGAGGTCCTCTAGGCACAGATACGCAGTATTTT. Translation: CSVQRGPLGTDTQYF.

V and J are TRBV21-1 and TRBJ2-6; TRBD1 is taken as the D call from the table, unchecked against the DNA. TRBV21-1 is tagged as a pseudogene. This CDR3 is 14 amino acids long. CDR3 loop: CASMGGAGANVLTF. CDR3 nucleotide sequence: TGTGCCAGCATGGGGGGTGCTGGGGCCAACGTCCTGACTTTC.

In its sample, this clonotype was seen a few times. The chain employs TRBV5-5 and TRBJ2-1, with 7 bases identical to TRBD2. The CDR3 totals 16 residues. Germline CDR1 and CDR2: SGHKS and YYEKEE (reference sequence). J gave up 6 bases and V 0 bases, and 9 bases lay outside the gene matches. The chain's CDR3 is CASSLAAGVDFNEQFF. The CDR3 nucleotides read TGTGCCAGCAGCTTGGCTGCGGGAGTGGATTTCAATGAGCAGTTCTTC.

The V and J genes are TRBV7-2 and TRBJ1-2; TRBD1 might be the D (6 bases). This CDR3 comprises 15 residues. Germline V gene lookup returns CDR1 SGHTA and CDR2 FQGNSA. Trimming took off 1 base at V and 8 bases at J, with 17 bases between the two ends. The CDR3 sequence is CASSLVPGVIGGYTF. The CDR3 nucleotides are TGTGCCAGCAGCTTAGTGCCAGGGGTTATAGGCGGCTACACCTTC. The complete variable domain, with remaining parts taken from reference TRBV7-2 and TRBJ1-2, reads GAGVSQSPSNKVTEKGKDVELRCDPISGHTALYWYRQSLGQGLEFLIYFQGNSAPDKSGLPSDRFSAERTGGSVSTLTIQRTQQEDSAVYLCASSLVPGVIGGYTFGSGTRLTVV.

This clonotype has just a few counts. This rearrangement joins TRBV18 to TRBJ2-1, with 7 positions matching TRBD1. V gave up 0 bases and J gave up 9 bases; unmatched junction bases: 8. CDR3 length: 15 residues. Germline V gene lookup returns CDR1 KGHSH and CDR2 LQKENI. The CDR3 DNA reads as TGTGCCAGCTCACCACCGGGACAGCCGAATGGTGAGCAGTTCTTC. It is translated as CASSPPGQPNGEQFF.

Only a few counts were recorded for this clonotype. This sequence joins TRBV5-5 and TRBJ2-7, with 9 bases fitting TRBD1. The J segment lost 7 bases and the V segment lost 1 base, leaving 9 bases of the junction unmatched. Germline loops: CDR1 SGHKS, CDR2 YYEKEE (reference sequence). The CDR3 loop spans 15 amino acids. For the CDR3, the DNA is TGTGCCAGCAGCTTGTATTTGGACAGGGGATGGGAGCAGTACTTC. Protein sequence: CASSLYLDRGWEQYF.